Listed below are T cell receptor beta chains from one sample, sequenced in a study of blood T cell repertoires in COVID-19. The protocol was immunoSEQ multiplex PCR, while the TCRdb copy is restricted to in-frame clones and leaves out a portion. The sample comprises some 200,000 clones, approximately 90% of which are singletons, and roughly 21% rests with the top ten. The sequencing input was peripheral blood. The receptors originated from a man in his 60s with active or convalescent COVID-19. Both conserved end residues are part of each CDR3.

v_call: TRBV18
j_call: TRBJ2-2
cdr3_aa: CASSPSVTGELFF

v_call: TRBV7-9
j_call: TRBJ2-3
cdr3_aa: CASSLGQGVGDTQYF

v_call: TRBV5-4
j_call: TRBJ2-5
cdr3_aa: CASSLGAGEETQYF

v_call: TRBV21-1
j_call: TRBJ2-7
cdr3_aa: CASSKVSIAPSKAYEQYF

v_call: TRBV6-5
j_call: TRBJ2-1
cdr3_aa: CASSSRAPGGEQFF

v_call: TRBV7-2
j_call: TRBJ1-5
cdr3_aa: CASSLARGNQPQHF

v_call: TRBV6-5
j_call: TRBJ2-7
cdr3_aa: CASSPGSPYEQYF

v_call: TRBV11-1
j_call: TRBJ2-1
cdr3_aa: CASSERGGEQFF

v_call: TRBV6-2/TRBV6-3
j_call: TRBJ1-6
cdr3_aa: CASSYPFGQGGESPLHF

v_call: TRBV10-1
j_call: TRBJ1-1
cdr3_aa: CASSFGQATEAFF

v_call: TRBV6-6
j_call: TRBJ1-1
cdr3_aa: CASSYGGQGRTEAFF

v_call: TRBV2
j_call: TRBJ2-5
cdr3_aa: CASSVFLGQGVKGETQYF

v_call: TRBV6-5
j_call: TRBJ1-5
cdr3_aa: CASRTGGNQPQHF

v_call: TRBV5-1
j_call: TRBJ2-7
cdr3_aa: CASSAWQGFTYEQYF

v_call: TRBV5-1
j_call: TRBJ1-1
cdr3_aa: CASSLGRGLGNTEAFF

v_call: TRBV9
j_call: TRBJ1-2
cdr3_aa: CASSVGLGSGQGAKKDGYTF

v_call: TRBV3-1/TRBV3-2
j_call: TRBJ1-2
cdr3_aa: CASSLGHQGGYTF

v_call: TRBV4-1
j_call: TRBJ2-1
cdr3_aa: CASSQVLAGNEQFF

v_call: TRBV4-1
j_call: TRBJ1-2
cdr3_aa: CASSQDLIRQFGNYGYTF

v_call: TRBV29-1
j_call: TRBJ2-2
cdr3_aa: CSVEAQDRGNTGELFF

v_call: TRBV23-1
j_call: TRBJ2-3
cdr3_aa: CASSQEWRGKLNTQYF

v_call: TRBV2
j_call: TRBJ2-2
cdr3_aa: CASSMGYTGELFF

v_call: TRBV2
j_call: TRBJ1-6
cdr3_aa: CASSADRGNSPLHF

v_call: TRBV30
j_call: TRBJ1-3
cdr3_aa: CAWSPPRSSGNTIYF

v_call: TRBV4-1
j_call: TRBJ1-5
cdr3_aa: CASAGTGNQPQHF

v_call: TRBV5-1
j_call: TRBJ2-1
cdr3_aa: CASSFRQGNNEQFF

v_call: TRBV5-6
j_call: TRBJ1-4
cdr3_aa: CASSLAGAGREKLFF

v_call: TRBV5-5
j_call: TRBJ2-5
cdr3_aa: CASSVWGTDQETQYF

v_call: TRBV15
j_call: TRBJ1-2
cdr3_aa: CATSRDVAAAYGYTF

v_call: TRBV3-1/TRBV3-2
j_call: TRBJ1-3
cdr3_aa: CASSQEGVSGNTIYF

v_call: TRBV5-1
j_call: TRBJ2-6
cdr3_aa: CASSADSSGANVLTF

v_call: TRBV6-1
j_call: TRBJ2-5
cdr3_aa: CASSEGQGAGETQYF

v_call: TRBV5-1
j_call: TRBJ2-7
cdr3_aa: CASSLEGQGNEQYF

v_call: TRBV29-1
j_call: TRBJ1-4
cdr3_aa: CSGRDSGEKLFF

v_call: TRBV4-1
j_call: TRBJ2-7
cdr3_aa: CASSQSAGGFYEQYF

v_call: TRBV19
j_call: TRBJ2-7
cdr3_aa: CASSPRGWGLSYEQYF

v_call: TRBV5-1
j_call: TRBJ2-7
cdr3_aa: CASSPGGWNYEQYF

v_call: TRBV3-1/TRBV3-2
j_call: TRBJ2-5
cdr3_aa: CASSQDSGSPGTQYF

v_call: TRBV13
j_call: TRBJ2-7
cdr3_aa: CASSNRGPSYEQYF

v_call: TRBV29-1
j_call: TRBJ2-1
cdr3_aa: CSVDNQGADEQFF

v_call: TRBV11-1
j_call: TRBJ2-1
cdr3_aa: CASSLGWTSGETSAFF

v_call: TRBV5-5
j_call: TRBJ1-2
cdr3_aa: CASSLVGTGGAYGYTF

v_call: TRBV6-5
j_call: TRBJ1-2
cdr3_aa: CASSYDTSYGYTF

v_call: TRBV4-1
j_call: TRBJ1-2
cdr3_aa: CASSQGQGQGWPRDGYTF

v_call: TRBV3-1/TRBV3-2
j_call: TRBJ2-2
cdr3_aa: CASSQVQNTGELFF

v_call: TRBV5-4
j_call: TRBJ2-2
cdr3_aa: CASSGGTFTGELFF

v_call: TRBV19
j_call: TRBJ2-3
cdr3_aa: CASSNGRGASTDTQYF

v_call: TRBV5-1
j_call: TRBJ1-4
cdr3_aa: CASRRTGGSSNEKLFF

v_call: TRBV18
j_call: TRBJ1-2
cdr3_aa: CASSPGHTYYGYTF

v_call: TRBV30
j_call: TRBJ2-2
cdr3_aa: CAWSTGSNTGELFF

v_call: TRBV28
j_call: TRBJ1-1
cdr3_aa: CATKLRTGMSLF

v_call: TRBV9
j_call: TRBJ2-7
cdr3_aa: CASSSGSYEQYF

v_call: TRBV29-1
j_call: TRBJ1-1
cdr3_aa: CSGGQLNTEAFF

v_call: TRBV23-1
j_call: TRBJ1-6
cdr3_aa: CASGPDTPSPNSPLHF

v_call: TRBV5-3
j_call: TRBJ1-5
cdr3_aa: CARSLWYLLNQPQHF

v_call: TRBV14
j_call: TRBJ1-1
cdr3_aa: CASSHLGAHLTEAFF

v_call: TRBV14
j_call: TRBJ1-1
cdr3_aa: CASSHAGTWNTEAFF

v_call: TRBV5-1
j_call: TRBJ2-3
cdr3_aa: CASSLGLPVTDTQYF

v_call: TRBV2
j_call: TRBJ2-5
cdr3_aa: CASSGTEQETQYF

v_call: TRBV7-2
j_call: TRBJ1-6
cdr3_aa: CASSFRQGGNSPLHF